This TCR beta chain appears in the sequencing data of a study of yellow fever vaccine responses in identical twins (dated by TCRdb to about 2018). Some background on the complete study: The study precisely tracked vaccine-responding T cell clones in identical twins. Study-wide conclusions, independent of this receptor: The authors reported that the T cell response to vaccination in identical twins appeared partly convergent and partly personalized.

Library preparation was by RT-PCR. TCRdb records Illumina HiSeq 2500 as the sequencer. TCRdb took the public reads, trimmed them with fastp at Q25, ran MiXCR for clone calling and kept in-frame beta chains. Duplicate CDR3 protein sequences are folded into a single record with the most common DNA and genes. For this sample there are about 1,200 distinct CDR3 sequences; around 81% appear just once. The leading ten clones occupy roughly 30% of the sample. Turning to this clonotype: The specificity of this receptor is unknown. Base qualities were left out, and no much larger clone turns up one base away.

The TCR originated in a female donor who received the yellow fever vaccine. The source material was T cells from blood (PBMCs), unsorted or a sorted subset (not recorded which), sampled before or after yellow fever vaccination (not recorded which).

The CDR3 protein sequence reads: CASSIGLALDTQYF. The DNA sequence is given as TGTGCCAGTAGTATTGGACTAGCCCTGGATACGCAGTATTTT. The chain employs TRBV19 and TRBJ2-3, and TRBD2 aligns with 8 junction nucleotides. At the junction V is shortened by 3 bases and J by 6 bases; bases outside the gene matches: 5. Its CDR3 holds 14 amino acids, cysteine through phenylalanine. Only CDR3 DNA is held: 42 bases, read in frame from base 1. In the germline V gene (reference sequence), CDR1 corresponds to LNHDA and CDR2 to SQIVND.